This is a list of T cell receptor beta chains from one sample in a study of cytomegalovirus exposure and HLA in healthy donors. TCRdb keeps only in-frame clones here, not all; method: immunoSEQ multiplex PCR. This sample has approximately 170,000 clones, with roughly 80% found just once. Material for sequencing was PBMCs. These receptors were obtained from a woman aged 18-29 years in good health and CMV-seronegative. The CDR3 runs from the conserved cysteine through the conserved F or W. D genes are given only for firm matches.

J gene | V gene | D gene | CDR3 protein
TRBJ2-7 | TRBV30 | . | CAFFKKRPAYEQYF
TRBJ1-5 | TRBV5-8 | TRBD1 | CASSLETGGNQPQHF
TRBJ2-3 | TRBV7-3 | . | CASSLGLRSTDTQYF
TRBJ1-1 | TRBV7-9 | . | CASSSITGLTEAFF
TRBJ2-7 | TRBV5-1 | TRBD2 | CASSLGTSGRQSSYEQYF
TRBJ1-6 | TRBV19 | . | CASTHTSPGINSPLHF
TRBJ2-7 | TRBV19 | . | CASSTRGFLGNEQYF
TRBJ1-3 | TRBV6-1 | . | CASEATASSGNTIYF
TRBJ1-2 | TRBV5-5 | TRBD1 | CASSLARDSLFYGYTF
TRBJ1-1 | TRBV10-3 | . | CAIKVEQRNTEAFF
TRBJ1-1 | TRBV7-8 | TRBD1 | CASSFLVLRTGEEDTEAFF
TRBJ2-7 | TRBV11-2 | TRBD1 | CASSQRDRGSYEQYF
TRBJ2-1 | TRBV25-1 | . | CASSETRPPYNEQFF
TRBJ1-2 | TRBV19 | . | CASSIIPGVYLGYTF
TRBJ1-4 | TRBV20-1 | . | CSSVTNEKLFF
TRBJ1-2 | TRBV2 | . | CASSEQGFDYGYTF
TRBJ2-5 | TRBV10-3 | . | CAISDDSKQYF
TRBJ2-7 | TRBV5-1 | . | CASSWDWISYEQYF
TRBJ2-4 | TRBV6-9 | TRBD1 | CASSGQAKNIQYF
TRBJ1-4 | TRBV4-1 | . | CASSRPGVLSEKLFF
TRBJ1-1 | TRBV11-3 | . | CASSLRGAEAFF
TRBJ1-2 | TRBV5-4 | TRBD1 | CASSFPGQEFNYYGYTF
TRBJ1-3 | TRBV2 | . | CASSVTGSGNTIYF
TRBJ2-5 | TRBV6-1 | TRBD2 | CASSELAGGTETQYF
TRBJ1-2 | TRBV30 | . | CAWSETAYGYTF
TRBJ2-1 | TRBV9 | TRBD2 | CASSVALGGPYGGRAGNEQFF
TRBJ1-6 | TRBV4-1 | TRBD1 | CASSQDPGTGHSPLHF
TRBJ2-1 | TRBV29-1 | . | CSVENRNSYNEQFF
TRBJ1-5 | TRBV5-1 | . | CASSLASGGQPQHF
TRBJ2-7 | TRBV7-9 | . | CASSLALTYEQYF
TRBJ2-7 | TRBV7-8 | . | CASSLTAQGYYEQYF
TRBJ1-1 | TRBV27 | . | CASRLSGESNTEAFF
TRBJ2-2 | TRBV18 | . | CASSPRSRESGELFF
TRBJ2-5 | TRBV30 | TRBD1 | CAWSAGGNGYF
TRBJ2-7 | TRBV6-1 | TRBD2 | CASRGASGVF
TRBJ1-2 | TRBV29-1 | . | CSVEDRGRNYGYTF
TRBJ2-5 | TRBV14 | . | CASSPGGTQYF
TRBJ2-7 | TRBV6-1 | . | CASSEARTGKGYEQYF
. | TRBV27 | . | CASSLRQGGAYEQYF
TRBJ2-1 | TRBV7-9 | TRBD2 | CASSQPGTSGSSYNEQFF
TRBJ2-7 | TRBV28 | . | CASHGSGYEQYF
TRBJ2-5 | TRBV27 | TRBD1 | CASSLGQGETQYF
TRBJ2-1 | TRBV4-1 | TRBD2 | CASSQALAGANEQFF
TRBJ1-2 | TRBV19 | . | CASSFGVRGAGYGYTF
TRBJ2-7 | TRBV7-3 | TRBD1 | CASSPGQGPYEQYF
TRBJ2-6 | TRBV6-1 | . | CASRVIGSGANVLTF
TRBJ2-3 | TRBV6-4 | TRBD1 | CASSDSKGTGTDTQYF
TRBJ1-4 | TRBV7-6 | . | CASSPNSGRQWGEKLFF
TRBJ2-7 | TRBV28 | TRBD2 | CASSWGTSGLSSYEQYF
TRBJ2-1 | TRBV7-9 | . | CASSLVMAGWGLSYNEQFF
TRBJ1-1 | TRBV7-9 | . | CASSLGAATEAFF
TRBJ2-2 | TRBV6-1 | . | CASSETGLTGELFF
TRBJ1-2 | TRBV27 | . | CASRFQALGGYTF
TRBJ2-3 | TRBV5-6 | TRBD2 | CASSVSGTTYGRDTQYF